Here is one TCR beta chain with its context. The antigen is unknown. This record belongs to a study of OX40 agonist ivuxolimab in advanced cancers. On the study more broadly: Melanoma, hepatocellular carcinoma, head and neck or renal cell cancer occurred in dose-escalation patients.

The table came from immunoSEQ multiplex PCR; TCRdb's copy has only in-frame clones and leaves some out. The sample records under 80,000 clones, roughly 85% being singletons. The CDR3 loop spans 16 amino acids. V trimming: 5 bases; J trimming: 0 bases; junction bases outside the gene matches: 4. The germline CDR1 and CDR2 sequences are SGHNT and YYREEE (reference sequence). Findings of the study overall: Also showing low normalized T-cell clonal expansion were some of the nonresponders. With doses of 0.1-3.0 mg/kg, partial responders showed among the lowest clonal expansion.

The chain has TRBV5-4 and TRBJ2-2; TRBD2 matches at 10 bases. Sequenced material: CD4+ or CD8+ T cells sorted from blood, taken in a trial of the OX40 agonist ivuxolimab. The source of this sequence is an adult with an advanced solid tumor such as melanoma, head and neck, liver or kidney cancer. The CDR3 sequence: CASSSGLAANTGELFF. CDR3 in DNA: TGTGCCAGCAGTTCTGGACTAGCGGCGAACACCGGGGAGCTGTTTTTT.